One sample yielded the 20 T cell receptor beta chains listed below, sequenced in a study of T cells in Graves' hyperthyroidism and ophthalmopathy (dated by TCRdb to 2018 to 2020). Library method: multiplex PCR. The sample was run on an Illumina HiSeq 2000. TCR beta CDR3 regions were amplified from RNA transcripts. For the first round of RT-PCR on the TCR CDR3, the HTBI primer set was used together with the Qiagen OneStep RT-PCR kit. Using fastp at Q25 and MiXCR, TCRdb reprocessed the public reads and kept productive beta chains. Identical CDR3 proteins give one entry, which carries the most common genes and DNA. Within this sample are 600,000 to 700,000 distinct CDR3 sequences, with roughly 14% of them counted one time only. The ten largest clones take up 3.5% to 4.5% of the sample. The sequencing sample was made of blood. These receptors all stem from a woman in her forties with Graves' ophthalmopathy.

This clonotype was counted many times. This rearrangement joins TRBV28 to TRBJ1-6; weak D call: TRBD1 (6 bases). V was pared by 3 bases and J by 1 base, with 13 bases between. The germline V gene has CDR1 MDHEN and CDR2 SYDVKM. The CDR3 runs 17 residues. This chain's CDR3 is CASSFVQGISYNSPLHF. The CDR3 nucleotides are TGTGCCAGCAGTTTTGTACAGGGCATATCCTATAATTCACCCCTCCACTTT.

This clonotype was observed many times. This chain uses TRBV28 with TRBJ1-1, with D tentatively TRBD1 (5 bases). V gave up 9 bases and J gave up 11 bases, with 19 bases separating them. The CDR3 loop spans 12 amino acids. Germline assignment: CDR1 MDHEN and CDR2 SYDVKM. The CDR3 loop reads CASLQVPTEAFF. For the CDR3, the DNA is TGTGCCAGTTTACAGGTCCCCACAGAGGCTTTCTTT.

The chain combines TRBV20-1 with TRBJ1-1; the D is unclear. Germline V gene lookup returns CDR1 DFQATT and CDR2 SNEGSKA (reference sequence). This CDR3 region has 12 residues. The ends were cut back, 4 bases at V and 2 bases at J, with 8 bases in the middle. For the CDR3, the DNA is TGCAGTGCTATTGGTTTTAACACTGAAGCTTTCTTT. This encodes CSAIGFNTEAFF.

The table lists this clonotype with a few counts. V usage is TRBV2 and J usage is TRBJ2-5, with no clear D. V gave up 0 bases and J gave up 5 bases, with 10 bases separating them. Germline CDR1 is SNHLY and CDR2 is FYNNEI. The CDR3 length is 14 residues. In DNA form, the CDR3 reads TGTGCCAGCAGTGAAGCGGTTAGGGTTGAGACCCAGTACTTC. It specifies CASSEAVRVETQYF. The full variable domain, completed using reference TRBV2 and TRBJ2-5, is EPEVTQTPSHQVTQMGQEVILRCVPISNHLYFYWYRQILGQKVEFLVSFYNNEISEKSEIFDDQFSVERPDGSNFTLKIRSTKLEDSAMYFCASSEAVRVETQYFGPGTRLLVL.

Here the CDR3 DNA reads TGCGCCAGCAGCCAGGACAGGGAAGGTCAGCCCCAGCATTTT. Its protein is CASSQDREGQPQHF. This rearrangement joins TRBV4-3 to TRBJ1-5, with 8 bases matching TRBD1. Looked up from germline, CDR1 is LGHNA and CDR2 is YSLEER. The CDR3 runs 14 residues. V lost 3 bases and J lost 6; bases outside the gene matches: 4.

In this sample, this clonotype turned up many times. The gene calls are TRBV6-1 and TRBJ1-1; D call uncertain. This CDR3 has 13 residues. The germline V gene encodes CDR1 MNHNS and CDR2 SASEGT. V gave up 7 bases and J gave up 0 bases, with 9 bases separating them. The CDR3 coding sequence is TGTGCCAGCATTGAGGAAGTGAACACTGAAGCTTTCTTT. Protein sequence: CASIEEVNTEAFF.

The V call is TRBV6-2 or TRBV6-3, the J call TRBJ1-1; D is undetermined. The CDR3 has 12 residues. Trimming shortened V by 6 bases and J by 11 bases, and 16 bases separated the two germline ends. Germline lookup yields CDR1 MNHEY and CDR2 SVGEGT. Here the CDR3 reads CASSPDGKSAFF. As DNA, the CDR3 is TGTGCCAGCAGCCCTGACGGAAAGTCCGCTTTCTTT.

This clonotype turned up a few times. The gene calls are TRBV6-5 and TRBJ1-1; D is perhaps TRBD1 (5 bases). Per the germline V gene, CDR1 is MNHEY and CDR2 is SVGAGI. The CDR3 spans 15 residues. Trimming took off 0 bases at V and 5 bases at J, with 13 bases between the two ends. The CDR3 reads CASSYSPGRRTEAFF. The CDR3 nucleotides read TGTGCCAGCAGTTACTCGCCAGGGAGGAGGACTGAAGCTTTCTTT.

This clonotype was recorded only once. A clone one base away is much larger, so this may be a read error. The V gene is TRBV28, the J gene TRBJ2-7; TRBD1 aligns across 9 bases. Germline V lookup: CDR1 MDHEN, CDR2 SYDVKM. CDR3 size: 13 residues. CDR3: CTAGETGGYEQYF. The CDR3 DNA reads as TGCACAGCAGGGGAGACAGGGGGCTACGAGCAGTACTTC.

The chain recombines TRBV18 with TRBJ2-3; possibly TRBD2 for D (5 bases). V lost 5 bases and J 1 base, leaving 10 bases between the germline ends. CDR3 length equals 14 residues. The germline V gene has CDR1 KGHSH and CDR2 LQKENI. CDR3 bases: TGTGCCAGCTCAGAGTTCGGGGGCACAGATACGCAGTATTTT. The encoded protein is CASSEFGGTDTQYF. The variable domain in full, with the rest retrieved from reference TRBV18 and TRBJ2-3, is NAGVMQNPRHLVRRRGQEARLRCSPMKGHSHVYWYRQLPEEGLKFMVYLQKENIIDESGMPKERFSAEFPKEGPSILRIQQVVRGDSAAYFCASSEFGGTDTQYFGPGTRLTVL.

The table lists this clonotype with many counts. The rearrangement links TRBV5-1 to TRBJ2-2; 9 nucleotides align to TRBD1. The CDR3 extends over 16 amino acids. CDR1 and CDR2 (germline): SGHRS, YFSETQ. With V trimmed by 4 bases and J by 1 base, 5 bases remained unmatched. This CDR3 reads CASSKQGAQNTGELFF. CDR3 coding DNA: TGCGCCAGCAGCAAACAGGGGGCACAGAACACCGGGGAGCTGTTTTTT.

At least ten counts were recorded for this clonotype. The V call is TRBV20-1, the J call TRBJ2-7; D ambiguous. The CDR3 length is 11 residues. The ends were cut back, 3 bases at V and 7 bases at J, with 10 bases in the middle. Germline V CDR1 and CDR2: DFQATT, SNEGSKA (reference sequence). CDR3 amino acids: CSASEPLEQYF. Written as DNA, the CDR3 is TGCAGTGCTAGTGAGCCCTTGGAGCAGTACTTC.

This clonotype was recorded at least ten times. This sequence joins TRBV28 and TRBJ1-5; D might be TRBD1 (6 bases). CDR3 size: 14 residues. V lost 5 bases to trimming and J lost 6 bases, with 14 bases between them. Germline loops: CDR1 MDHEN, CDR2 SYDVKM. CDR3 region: CASSATGLGQPQHF. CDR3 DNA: TGTGCCAGCAGTGCCACAGGGTTGGGTCAGCCCCAGCATTTT.

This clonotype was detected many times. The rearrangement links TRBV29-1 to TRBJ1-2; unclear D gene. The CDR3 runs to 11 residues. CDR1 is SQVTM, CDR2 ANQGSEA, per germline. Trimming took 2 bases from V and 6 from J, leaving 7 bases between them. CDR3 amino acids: CSVEFGDGYTF. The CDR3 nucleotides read TGCAGCGTTGAATTTGGGGATGGCTACACCTTC.

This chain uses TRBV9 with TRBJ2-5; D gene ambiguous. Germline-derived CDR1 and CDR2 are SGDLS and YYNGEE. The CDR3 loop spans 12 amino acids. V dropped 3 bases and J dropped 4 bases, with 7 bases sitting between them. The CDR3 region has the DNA TGTGCCAGCAGCGACATCTCAGAGACCCAGTACTTC. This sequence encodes CASSDISETQYF.

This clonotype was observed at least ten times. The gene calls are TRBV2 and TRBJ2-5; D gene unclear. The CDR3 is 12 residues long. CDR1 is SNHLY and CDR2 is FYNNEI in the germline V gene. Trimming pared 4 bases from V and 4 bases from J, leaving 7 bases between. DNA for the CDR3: TGTGCCAGCAGTGTGTCCGGAGAGACCCAGTACTTC. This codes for CASSVSGETQYF.

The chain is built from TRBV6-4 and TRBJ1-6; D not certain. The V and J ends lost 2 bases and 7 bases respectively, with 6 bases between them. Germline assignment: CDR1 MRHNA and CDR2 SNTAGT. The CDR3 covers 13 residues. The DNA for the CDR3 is TGTGCCAGCAGTGACACGGGGAATTCACCCCTCCACTTT. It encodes CASSDTGNSPLHF.

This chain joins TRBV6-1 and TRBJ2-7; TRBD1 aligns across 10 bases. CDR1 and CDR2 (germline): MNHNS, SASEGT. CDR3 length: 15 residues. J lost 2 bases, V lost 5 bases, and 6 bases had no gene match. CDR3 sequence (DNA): TGTGCCAGCAGTACCCGGGACAGGGGCACCTACGAGCAGTACTTC. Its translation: CASSTRDRGTYEQYF.

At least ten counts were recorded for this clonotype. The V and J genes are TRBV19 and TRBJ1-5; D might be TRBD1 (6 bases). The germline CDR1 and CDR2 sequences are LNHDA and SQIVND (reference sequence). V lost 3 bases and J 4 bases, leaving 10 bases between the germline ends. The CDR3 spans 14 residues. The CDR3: CASSIKQGNQPQHF. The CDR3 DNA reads TGTGCCAGTAGTATCAAACAGGGAAATCAGCCCCAGCATTTT.

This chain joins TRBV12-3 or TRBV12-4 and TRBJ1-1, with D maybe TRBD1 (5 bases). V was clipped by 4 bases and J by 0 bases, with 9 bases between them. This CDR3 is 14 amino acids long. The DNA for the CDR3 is TGTGCCAGCAGTTGGGGCTACCTGAACACTGAAGCTTTCTTT. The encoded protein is CASSWGYLNTEAFF.